Each of the 18 T cell receptor beta chains below was sequenced from the same sample in a study of shared clonotypes between healthy human individuals. Terminally differentiated effector memory CD45RA+ cells were excluded by CCR7 positive selection of CD45RO-negative cells. The protocol was immunoSEQ multiplex PCR, while the TCRdb copy is restricted to in-frame clones and leaves out a portion. Here the sample spans hundreds of thousands of clones, approximately 96% being singletons. What was sequenced was naive CD8+ T cells sorted from blood. The source of these receptors is a woman aged 30 to 39 in good health.

The chain has TRBV27 and TRBJ1-1; perhaps TRBD1 as D (5 bases). The CDR3 sequence is 13 residues long. Germline lookup yields CDR1 MNHEY and CDR2 SMNVEV (reference sequence). The V end was cut by 3 bases, the J end by 2 bases, with 7 bases between. The CDR3 sequence is CASSLGHNTEAFF. CDR3 coding DNA: TGTGCCAGCAGTTTGGGGCACAACACTGAAGCTTTCTTT.

The J gene is TRBJ2-1, the V gene TRBV4-1; D may be TRBD2 (5 bases). Germline V gene data show CDR1 as MGHRA and CDR2 as YSYEKL. CDR3 length: 12 residues. V dropped 8 bases and J dropped 10 bases, with 15 bases sitting between them. CDR3 bases: TGCGCCAGCCGGACTGCTCGGGGAGAGCAGTTCTTC. Its protein is CASRTARGEQFF.

In DNA, the CDR3 is TGTGCCAGCAGCTTAGAAGCGGGACTAGCGAACGGAAATACGCAGTATTTT. Encoded protein: CASSLEAGLANGNTQYF. V usage is TRBV13 and J usage is TRBJ2-3, with TRBD2 matching over 10 bases. Germline CDR1 and CDR2: PRHDT and FYEKMQ (reference sequence). After removal of 1 base from V and 7 bases from J, the junction contained 11 bases not matched to a gene. CDR3 length equals 17 residues.

The chain is built from TRBV2 and TRBJ2-7; D perhaps matches TRBD1 (6 bases). Deletions cut 4 bases from V and 2 bases from J, with 9 bases between. Germline CDR1 SNHLY, CDR2 FYNNEI. This CDR3 has 13 residues. The CDR3 is CASSAGQTYEQYF. CDR3 in DNA: TGTGCCAGCAGTGCGGGACAAACCTACGAGCAGTACTTC.

The chain joins TRBV7-2 to TRBJ2-5; TRBD1 matches at 7 bases. Germline V gene sequence: CDR1 SGHTA, CDR2 FQGNSA. V shed 7 bases, J shed 10 bases, and the junction held 15 bases outside the gene matches. The CDR3 sequence is 14 residues long. DNA of the CDR3: TGTGCCAGCACCTTCTCAGGGGGTTTAGGCGACCAGTACTTC. Translated, it gives CASTFSGGLGDQYF.

This chain joins TRBV6-6 and TRBJ2-5; no firm D call. Germline assignment: CDR1 MNHNY and CDR2 SVGAGI (reference sequence). The CDR3 length is 14 residues. Trimming pared 2 bases from V and 5 bases from J, leaving 12 bases between. This CDR3 reads CASSYVGFGETQYF. The CDR3 coding sequence is TGTGCCAGCAGTTACGTGGGGTTCGGGGAGACCCAGTACTTC.

The rearrangement links TRBV5-1 to TRBJ2-7; weak D call: TRBD1 (5 bases). Trimming took off 5 bases at V and 4 bases at J, with 13 bases between the two ends. Germline V gene lookup returns CDR1 SGHRS and CDR2 YFSETQ. CDR3 size: 13 residues. The CDR3 DNA reads TGCGCCAGCAGTCATGACAGTAATTACGAGCAGTACTTC. It is translated as CASSHDSNYEQYF.

CDR3 DNA: TGTGCCAGCAGCACAGGGACTCTTCCCTACGAGCAGTACTTC. Amino acids: CASSTGTLPYEQYF. V usage is TRBV5-6 and J usage is TRBJ2-7; D might be TRBD1 or TRBD2, each matching 6 bases. The V gene's germline CDR1 is SGHDT and CDR2 YYEEEE. The V and J ends lost 4 bases and 2 bases respectively, with 13 bases between them. CDR3 length: 14 residues.

A remark on this clone: Other DNA variants within this sample encode the same CDR3. The genes are TRBV13 and TRBJ2-7; D is undetermined. V lost 6 bases and J lost 0, with 6 bases in between. Per germline, CDR1 PRHDT and CDR2 FYEKMQ (reference sequence). This CDR3 spans 12 amino acids. The CDR3 region is CASSTSSYEQYF. The CDR3 DNA reads as TGTGCCAGCAGTACCAGCTCCTACGAGCAGTACTTC.

The chain has TRBV7-8 and TRBJ2-5, with D tentatively TRBD1 (5 bases). With 2 bases removed from V and 2 bases from J, the gap between germline ends came to 12 bases. This CDR3 spans 15 amino acids. In germline, CDR1 is SGHVS, CDR2 FQNEAQ. The CDR3 nucleotides are TGTGCCAGCAGCTTAAGTTCCAGGGAACAAGAGACCCAGTACTTC. Translating it yields CASSLSSREQETQYF.

This chain joins TRBV10-3 and TRBJ1-1, with D unclear. CDR1 ENHRY and CDR2 SYGVKD come from the germline V gene. This CDR3 contains 12 residues. Between the trimmed V and J ends, which lost 7 bases and 2 bases, there was a span of 8 bases. The CDR3 here is CAIMAENTEAFF. The CDR3 DNA reads as TGTGCCATCATGGCAGAAAACACTGAAGCTTTCTTT.

The chain is built from TRBV27 and TRBJ1-2; no clear D gene. CDR1 is MNHEY, CDR2 SMNVEV, per germline (reference sequence). The V end was cut by 5 bases, the J end by 6 bases, with 19 bases between. This CDR3 is 15 amino acids long. The CDR3 DNA is TGTGCCAGCAGTCCCCTATTGACGGAATGGGATGGCTACACCTTC. Translated, it gives CASSPLLTEWDGYTF.

This clone was detected once. The chain recombines TRBV18 with TRBJ1-4; D perhaps matches TRBD1 (6 bases). The CDR3 extends over 18 amino acids. The germline V gene has CDR1 KGHSH and CDR2 LQKENI. Trimming cost V 1 base and J 6 bases, with 21 bases left between them. CDR3 bases: TGTGCCAGCTCACCACACGCCCTATACAGGGAGGTCGATGAAAAACTGTTTTTT. Its translation: CASSPHALYREVDEKLFF.

Only one count was recorded for this clone. The rearrangement uses TRBV9 and TRBJ1-4; the match to TRBD1 covers 7 bases. The germline V gene has CDR1 SGDLS and CDR2 YYNGEE. J lost 11 bases, V lost 3 bases, and 13 bases had no gene match. The CDR3 has 15 amino acids. The DNA for the CDR3 is TGTGCCAGCAGCGGCTACGAGGGGGCCTGGGGGAAACTGTTTTTT. Translation gives CASSGYEGAWGKLFF. Supplemented by reference TRBV9 and TRBJ1-4, the full variable domain reads DSGVTQTPKHLITATGQRVTLRCSPRSGDLSVYWYQQSLDQGLQFLIQYYNGEERAKGNILERFSAQQFPDLHSELNLSSLELGDSALYFCASSGYEGAWGKLFFGSGTQLSVL.

The chain carries TRBV6-5 and TRBJ2-7, with TRBD2 matching over 10 bases. The germline CDR1 and CDR2 sequences are MNHEY and SVGAGI. J gave up 1 base and V 5 bases, and 5 bases lay outside the gene matches. The CDR3 loop spans 15 amino acids. The CDR3 DNA reads TGTGCCAGCAGTAGCGGGAGGGCCAGTTCCTACGAGCAGTACTTC. It translates to CASSSGRASSYEQYF.

The chain uses TRBV5-1 and TRBJ2-6; tentatively, D is TRBD2 (5 bases). The CDR3 is made up of 16 amino acids. The germline V gene has CDR1 SGHRS and CDR2 YFSETQ. Trimming pared 6 bases from V and 0 bases from J, leaving 13 bases between. The CDR3 DNA reads as TGCGCCAGCAATGGAGCGGAAAGCTCTGGGGCCAACGTCCTGACTTTC. This codes for CASNGAESSGANVLTF.

A note on this clone: Compared with germline, one end of the junction differs, possibly owing to a read error. The V and J genes are TRBV27 and TRBJ1-1; D is unresolved. The CDR3 sequence is 13 residues long. The germline CDR1 and CDR2 sequences are MNHEY and SMNVEV (reference sequence). CDR3 residues: CASSLSHFSESFF. CDR3 nucleotides: TGTGCCAGCAGTTTATCACATTTCTCTGAATCTTTCTTT.

The chain links TRBV27 to TRBJ2-2, with D maybe TRBD2 (5 bases). Germline V gene data show CDR1 as MNHEY and CDR2 as SMNVEV (reference sequence). The germline V and J ends were trimmed by 3 bases and 5 bases, with 10 bases remaining between them. The CDR3 has 14 residues. The CDR3 loop reads CASSFRGETGELFF. CDR3 bases: TGTGCCAGCAGTTTTCGGGGTGAGACCGGGGAGCTGTTTTTT.